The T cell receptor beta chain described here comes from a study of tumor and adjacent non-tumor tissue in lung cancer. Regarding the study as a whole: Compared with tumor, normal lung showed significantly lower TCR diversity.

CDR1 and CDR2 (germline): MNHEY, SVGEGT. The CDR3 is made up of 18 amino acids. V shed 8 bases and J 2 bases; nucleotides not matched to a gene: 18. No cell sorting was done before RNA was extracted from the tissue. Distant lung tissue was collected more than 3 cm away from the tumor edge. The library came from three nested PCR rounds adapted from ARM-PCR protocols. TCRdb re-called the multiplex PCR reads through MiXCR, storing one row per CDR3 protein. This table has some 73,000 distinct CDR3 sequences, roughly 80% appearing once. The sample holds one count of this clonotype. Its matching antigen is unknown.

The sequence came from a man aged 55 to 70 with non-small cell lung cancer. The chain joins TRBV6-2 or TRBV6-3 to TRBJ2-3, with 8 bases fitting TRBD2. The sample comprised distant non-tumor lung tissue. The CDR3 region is CASRDDGLLAGLTDTQYF. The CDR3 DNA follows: TGTGCCAGCCGTGACGATGGGTTATTAGCGGGGCTCACAGATACGCAGTATTTT.